This T cell receptor (beta chain) was captured in a study of blood T cell repertoires in COVID-19. About the research overall: The United States, Italy and Spain were the sources of the acute and convalescent COVID-19 samples. PBMCs, B-cell-depleted T cells, or T cells were the source of the cDNA or gDNA that made up the material.

Only in-frame clones appear in the TCRdb table, and some are missing; sequencing was by immunoSEQ multiplex PCR. This table has 85,000 to 120,000 clones, more than 85% appearing once. V was trimmed by 5 bases and J by 2 bases, leaving 9 bases between them. Germline CDR1 is SEHNR and CDR2 is FQNEAQ (reference sequence). The CDR3 consists of 13 residues. This clonotype originated in a man aged 50 to 60 with active or convalescent COVID-19. The sequencing input was peripheral blood. This sequence joins TRBV7-9 and TRBJ1-2, with D maybe TRBD1 (5 bases). In DNA, the CDR3 is TGTGCCAGCAGCCCTGGACAAAACTATGGCTACACCTTC. Translating gives CASSPGQNYGYTF. Combining the CDR3 with reference TRBV7-9 and TRBJ1-2 gives the whole variable domain DTGVSQNPRHKITKRGQNVTFRCDPISEHNRLYWYRQTLGQGPEFLTYFQNEAQLEKSRLLSDRFSAERPKGSFSTLEIQRTEQGDSAMYLCASSPGQNYGYTFGSGTRLTVV.